The clone carrying this T cell receptor (beta chain) was found once. Its antigen remains unknown. The record originates from a study of cytomegalovirus exposure and HLA in healthy donors. About the research overall: Within an early data release were about 80 million unique TCRs drawn from HLA-typed donors.

The PCR employed 60 Vbeta primers together with 13 Jbeta primers. The protocol was immunoSEQ multiplex PCR, while the TCRdb copy is restricted to in-frame clones and leaves out a portion. The sample lists over 150,000 clones, around two thirds occurring once. The V gene lost 3 bases and the J gene lost 7 bases, with 15 bases spanning the gap. Looked up from germline, CDR1 is KGHSH and CDR2 is LQKENI. The CDR3 covers 14 residues. While unrecorded immune exposures were likely, the donors were nominally healthy when sampled. Study-level findings and limits: CMV serostatus alone was available as immune exposure information.

The rearrangement joins TRBV18 to TRBJ1-2, with a weak D call TRBD1 (5 bases). This sequence was found in a man aged 50-60 years in good health and CMV-seronegative. The sequencing input was PBMCs. CDR3 residues: CASSPSGDGAGYTF. CDR3 coding DNA: TGTGCCAGCTCACCGTCGGGGGACGGGGCTGGCTACACCTTC. Together with reference TRBV18 and TRBJ1-2, the CDR3 gives the full variable domain: NAGVMQNPRHLVRRRGQEARLRCSPMKGHSHVYWYRQLPEEGLKFMVYLQKENIIDESGMPKERFSAEFPKEGPSILRIQQVVRGDSAAYFCASSPSGDGAGYTFGSGTRLTVV.